In its sample, the clone carrying this T cell receptor beta chain was seen once. This sample is part of a study of cytomegalovirus exposure and HLA in healthy donors. The junction had 15 bases not matched to a gene; V was cut back by 5 bases and J by 7 bases. Germline V gene lookup returns CDR1 SGHAT and CDR2 FQNNGV. The CDR3 spans 17 residues. In the PCR, 60 Vbeta and 13 Jbeta primers were used. Assay: immunoSEQ multiplex PCR; the TCRdb copy retains only in-frame clones and omits some. The table shows approximately 170,000 clones, with over 70% occurring only once. This chain joins TRBV11-2 and TRBJ2-5; 11 positions agree with TRBD2. Sequenced: PBMCs. The receptor comes from a man over 45 in good health and CMV-seropositive. In DNA form, the CDR3 reads TGTGCCAGCAGCGCCTTCGCTAGCGGGGGGCGGATTGGGACCCAGTACTTC. Protein product: CASSAFASGGRIGTQYF.